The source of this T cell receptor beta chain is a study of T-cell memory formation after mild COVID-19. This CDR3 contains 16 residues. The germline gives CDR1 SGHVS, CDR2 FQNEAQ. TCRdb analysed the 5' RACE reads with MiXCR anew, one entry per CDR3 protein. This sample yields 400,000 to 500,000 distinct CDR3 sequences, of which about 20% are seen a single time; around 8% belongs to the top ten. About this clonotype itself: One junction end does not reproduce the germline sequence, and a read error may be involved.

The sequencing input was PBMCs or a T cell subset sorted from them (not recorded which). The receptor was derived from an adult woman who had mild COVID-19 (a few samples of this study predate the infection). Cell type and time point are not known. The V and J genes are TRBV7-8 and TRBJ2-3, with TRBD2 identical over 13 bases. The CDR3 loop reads CANSSTGTSGADTQYF. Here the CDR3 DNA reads TGTGCCAACAGCTCTACCGGGACTAGCGGGGCAGATACGCAGTATTTT.